This record looks at one T cell receptor beta chain sequence and its context. The antigen remains undetermined. Germline CDR1 reads SNHLY; CDR2 reads FYNNEI. Trimming stripped 5 bases from V and 0 bases from J, with 10 bases between. CDR3 length: 14 residues. This sample was included in a study of human T cells and chemical hapten exposure. Across the study: Patch tests applied 0.01% DPC to the upper back and were scored after 6 days.

Overall study results and limits: Counts of expanded TCRs (at PT1) showed a positive correlation with patch test score.

The library put unique molecular identifiers onto individual cDNA molecules. Original processing notes: Samples had a median of around 92,000 TCRs, ranging roughly 20,000 to 690,600. TCRdb reanalysed the RACE reads using MiXCR and keeps one entry per CDR3 protein. The V and J calls come from TCRdb's annotation, not from the publication. The sample contains 340,000 or so distinct CDR3 sequences, around 7% of which appear only once. Time point defined: patch test 1, 2 weeks after DPC sensitization. Treatment: therapeutic diphenylcyclopropenone sensitization with weekly scalp DPC. The chain combines TRBV2 with TRBJ2-5, with D tentatively TRBD1 (6 bases). Sequences were derived from whole blood, sampled in connection with sensitization to the hapten diphenylcyclopropenone (DPC). This TCR was sampled from a woman aged 18-29 years with alopecia areata. Some clones in this sample may be carry-over from other donors' samples. The CDR3 loop reads CASSWTANQETQYF. CDR3 nucleotides: TGTGCCAGCAGTTGGACAGCAAACCAAGAGACCCAGTACTTC.